The 7 T cell receptor beta chains listed next were all sequenced from one sample in a study of identical twins. TCRdb fed the 5' RACE reads into MiXCR, producing one record per CDR3 protein. This sample carries a few hundred thousand distinct CDR3 sequences, approximately 10% of them seen once, and the ten largest clones take 2.5% to 3%. This sample also appeared in a second study, on yellow fever vaccine responses in identical twins.

The sequenced material came from PBMCs. These receptors were taken from a woman aged 18-29 years in good health.

This clonotype has a count of ten or more. The chain recombines TRBV7-9 with TRBJ2-1, with a tentative D call TRBD2 (5 bases). CDR3 length equals 15 residues. V shed 1 base and J shed 1 base, with 8 bases lying between them. Germline-derived CDR1 and CDR2 are SEHNR and FQNEAQ (reference sequence). The CDR3 spells CASSLGGLSYNEQFF. Here the CDR3 DNA reads TGTGCCAGCAGCTTAGGCGGGCTATCCTACAATGAGCAGTTCTTC. Drawing the rest from reference TRBV7-9 and TRBJ2-1, the complete variable domain is DTGVSQNPRHKITKRGQNVTFRCDPISEHNRLYWYRQTLGQGPEFLTYFQNEAQLEKSRLLSDRFSAERPKGSFSTLEIQRTEQGDSAMYLCASSLGGLSYNEQFFGPGTRLTVL.

V and J are TRBV10-3 and TRBJ2-1; D is perhaps TRBD1 (6 bases). Per germline, CDR1 ENHRY and CDR2 SYGVKD. V lost 8 bases to trimming and J lost 8 bases, with 16 bases between them. The length of the CDR3 is 13 residues. Here the CDR3 reads CAISEQGSHEQFF. In nucleotides, the CDR3 is TGTGCCATCTCCGAACAGGGCTCCCATGAGCAGTTCTTC.

This chain uses TRBV27 with TRBJ2-1, with 12 nucleotides matching TRBD2. Per germline, CDR1 MNHEY and CDR2 SMNVEV (reference sequence). The CDR3 contains 14 residues. Trimming removed 5 bases from V and 15 bases from J; junction bases left unmatched: 11. The CDR3 loop reads CASSATSGRTERFF. In nucleotides, the CDR3 is TGTGCCAGCAGTGCGACTAGCGGGAGAACAGAAAGGTTCTTC.

The CDR3: CASSFGGQGWGEQFF. DNA for the CDR3: TGTGCCAGCAGCTTTGGAGGACAGGGGTGGGGTGAGCAGTTCTTC. The genes are TRBV7-2 and TRBJ2-1, with 9 bases aligning to TRBD1. In germline, CDR1 is SGHTA, CDR2 FQGNSA. The CDR3 is 15 residues long. With 3 bases clipped from V and 9 bases from J, the junction kept 9 bases outside the gene matches.

This clonotype was detected only a few times. This chain joins TRBV7-2 and TRBJ2-5; 9 nucleotides line up with TRBD1. Trimming took 4 bases from V and 7 from J; bases not matched to a gene: 4. The CDR3 is made up of 13 amino acids. Germline V gene data show CDR1 as SGHTA and CDR2 as FQGNSA. CDR3 amino acids: CASSWDRDGTQYF. DNA for the CDR3: TGTGCCAGCAGCTGGGACAGGGATGGGACCCAGTACTTC.

There are a few counts of this clonotype. The genes are TRBV5-1 and TRBJ2-5, with 11 bases fitting TRBD2. Germline V gene lookup returns CDR1 SGHRS and CDR2 YFSETQ. Unmatched junction bases numbered 13, after V lost 2 bases and J lost 4 bases. The CDR3 is made up of 18 amino acids. CDR3 protein: CASSLPTSGSGGRETQYF. DNA for the CDR3: TGCGCCAGCAGCTTACCTACTAGCGGGAGTGGAGGAAGAGAGACCCAGTACTTC.

This clonotype has only a few counts. The V call is TRBV12-3 or TRBV12-4, the J call TRBJ2-3, with D uncertain. The CDR3 extends over 12 amino acids. V was pared by 4 bases and J by 10 bases, with 12 bases between. The DNA of the CDR3 is TGTGCCAGCAGTTCAACCCCTGTTTCGCAGTATTTT. It translates to CASSSTPVSQYF.